The entry below describes one T cell receptor beta chain. TCRbeta library construction was performed incorporating unique molecular identifiers. Each CDR3 protein gets one entry after TCRdb re-called the PCR reads with MiXCR. The profile shows 380,000 or so distinct CDR3 sequences, about an eighth of them singletons. The data were taken from a study of T-cell reconstitution after alpha-beta-depleted transplantation in children. In germline, CDR1 is MRHNA, CDR2 SNTAGT. Trimming stripped 5 bases from V and 0 bases from J, with 5 bases between. This CDR3 comprises 14 residues. This TCR came from a human donor who donated a stem cell graft to a child with Fanconi anemia. The chain uses TRBV6-4 and TRBJ2-6; D not resolved. Source: PBMCs, taken from the stem cell graft. CDR3 nucleotide sequence: TGTGCCAGCAGTACGCCCTCTGGGGCCAACGTCCTGACTTTC. Translation gives CASSTPSGANVLTF.